Detailed here is one TCR beta chain. Its target antigen remains unknown. It has no much larger one-base neighbor in the sample; base qualities were not kept. Reading the label with the study, this specimen's time point is: baseline before first vaccination. Samples from vaccinated people were obtained from the UK trials COV001 and COV002, which included a single-blind randomized controlled phase 2/3 trial of AZD1222 (ChAdOx1 nCoV-19) in healthy adults. Trial participant PBMC samples were collected at day 0 and day 28 after the second dose for TCRbeta chain sequencing. This sample is part of a study of T cell responses to AZD1222 COVID-19 vaccine (dated by TCRdb to about 2021). At the level of the whole study: AZD1222 recipients given second doses at about 4 weeks or at about 12 weeks were pooled, since spike-specific TCR depth and breadth were not found to differ between the two schedules. Enrollment into the trials was organized by age into subgroups of 18-55, 56-69 and 70-plus years, and those subgroups contained approximately 150, 30 and 60 TCR-sequenced participants, respectively. A total of just over 230 trial participants underwent TCR sequencing, of whom more than 200 had received two doses of AZD1222 and 26 had received two doses of the MenACWY control vaccine.

Here is what the overall study found, with its caveats: Conclusions about previously exposed vaccinees are limited, since just a handful of AZD1222 recipients were seropositive for SARS-CoV-2 at baseline. Participants were mostly white British and included more females than males, and it was suggested by the authors that clonal diversity may have been underestimated. A significant rise in spike-specific TCR breadth and depth was observed after two AZD1222 doses relative to day 0 and relative to MenACWY recipients. The vaccine-associated CD4 TCRs covered the entire spike protein, and the dominant responses fell in regions 160-218 and 743-854. The 56-69-year group was small, and its depth increase did not reach significance, likely because of low power. Reportedly, close to half of the unique spike-specific TCRs recognized epitopes lying outside the regions that are mutated in the B.1.351 and B.1.1.7 variants. No day 14 peak-response samples were available, so repertoires were characterized only after the peak T cell response.

The CDR3 regions of human TCRbeta chains were analyzed by immunosequencing. The study's own analysis went as follows. Repertoire TCRs were checked for matches against a reference library of SARS-CoV-2-specific TCRs that had been generated using the MIRA antigen-specificity platform. Breadth was defined as the fraction of unique TCRs that were SARS-CoV-2-associated. Depth was defined as the fraction of total T cells that were SARS-CoV-2-associated. Using the MIRA data, each spike-specific TCR was assigned both to the spike region to which the TCR was reactive and to a CD4 or CD8 class. Log10-transformed breadth and depth values were compared by one-way ANOVA with Sidak's multiple comparisons tests. In its TCRdb copy, this immuneACCESS table keeps in-frame sequences only and misses some clones. Where compared with another copy, unresolved V genes explain less than half of these, and the others have no known cause. Clonal size and the V and J genes are those of that table, whereas D and trimming came from the DNA. The sample contains fewer than 90,000 clones, about 88% of them found a single time. Together, the top ten hold around 9.9% of the sample.

The CDR3 has 15 amino acids, counting the end cysteine and phenylalanine. CDR3 DNA only is kept here, 45 bases in frame from base 1. CDR1 is given as MRHNA and CDR2 as SNTAGT, both from the germline V gene. V loses 4 bases, J loses 8 bases, and the germline ends lie 15 bases apart. This clonotype was obtained from an adult in good health. The chain is made from TRBV6-4 and TRBJ1-6, with TRBD1 as a weak D call on 5 bases. The source material was peripheral blood, sampled on day 0 of AZD1222 vaccination. In nucleotides, the sequence is TGTGCCAGCAGTGCCGGGACTCCGGGGTATTCACCCCTCCACTTT. It codes for CASSAGTPGYSPLHF.